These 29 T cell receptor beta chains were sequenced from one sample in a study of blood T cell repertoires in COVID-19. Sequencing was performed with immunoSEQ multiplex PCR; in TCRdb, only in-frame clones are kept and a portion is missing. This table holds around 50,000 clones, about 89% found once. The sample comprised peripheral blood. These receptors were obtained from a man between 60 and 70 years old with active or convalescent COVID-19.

This chain's CDR3 is CASSPSGGLSSQETQYF. For the CDR3, the DNA is TGTGCCAGCAGTCCTAGCGGGGGGCTTAGTTCACAAGAGACCCAGTACTTC. The rearrangement joins TRBV7-6 to TRBJ2-5; the match to TRBD2 covers 11 bases. Germline CDR1 reads SGHVS; CDR2 reads FNYEAQ. There are 17 residues in the CDR3. Losses at the gene ends were 6 bases for V and 2 bases for J; bases not matched to a gene: 11.

Here the CDR3 reads CASSLTGTGNTGELFF. CDR3 bases: TGCGCCAGCAGCTTGACCGGGACAGGGAACACCGGGGAGCTGTTTTTT. The rearrangement uses TRBV5-1 and TRBJ2-2; 8 positions agree with TRBD1. The CDR3 contains 16 residues. CDR1 is SGHRS, CDR2 YFSETQ, per germline. V was pared by 1 base and J by 1 base, with 3 bases of the junction left unmatched.

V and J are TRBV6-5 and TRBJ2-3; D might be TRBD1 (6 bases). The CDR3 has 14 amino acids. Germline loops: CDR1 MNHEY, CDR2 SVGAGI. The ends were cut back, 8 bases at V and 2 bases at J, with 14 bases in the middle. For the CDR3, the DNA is TGTGCCAGCGAGGACAGAGGTAACACAGATACGCAGTATTTT. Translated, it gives CASEDRGNTDTQYF.

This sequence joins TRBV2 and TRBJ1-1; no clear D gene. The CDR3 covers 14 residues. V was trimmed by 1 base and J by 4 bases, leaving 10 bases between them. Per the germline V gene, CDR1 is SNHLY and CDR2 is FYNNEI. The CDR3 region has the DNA TGTGCCAGCAGTGAAGAAAATTCGAGCACTGAAGCTTTCTTT. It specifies CASSEENSSTEAFF.

The CDR3 loop reads CATGHLMSTDTQYF. For the CDR3, the DNA is TGTGCCACGGGACACCTTATGAGCACAGATACGCAGTATTTT. The chain is built from TRBV6-4 and TRBJ2-3; maybe TRBD1 (6 bases). Germline assignment: CDR1 MRHNA and CDR2 SNTAGT. This CDR3 spans 14 amino acids. V was cut by 10 bases and J by 0 bases, with 14 bases left in between.

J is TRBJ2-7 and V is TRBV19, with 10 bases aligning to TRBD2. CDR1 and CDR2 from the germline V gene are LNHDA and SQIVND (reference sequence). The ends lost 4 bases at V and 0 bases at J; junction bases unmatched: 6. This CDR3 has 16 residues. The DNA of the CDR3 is TGTGCCAGTAGTACTAGCGGGGGCATGAGCTCCTACGAGCAGTACTTC. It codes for CASSTSGGMSSYEQYF.

CDR3 sequence (DNA): TGTGCCTGGGATCACGGCGGGAAGGTTGCAGATACGCAGTATTTT. Its protein is CAWDHGGKVADTQYF. The rearrangement uses TRBV30 and TRBJ2-3, with a tentative D call TRBD2 (6 bases). Trimming pared 5 bases from V and 4 bases from J, leaving 19 bases between. This CDR3 comprises 15 residues. Germline CDR1 GTSNPN, CDR2 SVGIG (reference sequence).

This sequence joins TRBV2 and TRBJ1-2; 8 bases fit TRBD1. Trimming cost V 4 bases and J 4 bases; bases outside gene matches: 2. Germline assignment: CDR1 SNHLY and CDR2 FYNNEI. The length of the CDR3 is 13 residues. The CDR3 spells CASSGTGSYGYTF. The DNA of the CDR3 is TGTGCCAGCAGTGGGACAGGGTCCTATGGCTACACCTTC.

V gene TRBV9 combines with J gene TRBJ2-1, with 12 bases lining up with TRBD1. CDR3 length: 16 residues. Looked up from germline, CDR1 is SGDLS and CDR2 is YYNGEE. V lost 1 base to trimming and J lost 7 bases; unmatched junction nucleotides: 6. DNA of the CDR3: TGTGCCAGCAGCGTATCGGGACAGGGGGCGGGTAATGAGCAGTTCTTC. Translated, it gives CASSVSGQGAGNEQFF.

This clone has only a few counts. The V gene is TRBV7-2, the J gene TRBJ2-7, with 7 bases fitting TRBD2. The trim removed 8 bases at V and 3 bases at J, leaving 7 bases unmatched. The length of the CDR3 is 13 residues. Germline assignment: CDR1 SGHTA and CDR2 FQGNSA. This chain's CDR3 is CASARDYNYEQYF. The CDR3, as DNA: TGTGCCAGCGCACGGGACTACAACTACGAGCAGTACTTC.

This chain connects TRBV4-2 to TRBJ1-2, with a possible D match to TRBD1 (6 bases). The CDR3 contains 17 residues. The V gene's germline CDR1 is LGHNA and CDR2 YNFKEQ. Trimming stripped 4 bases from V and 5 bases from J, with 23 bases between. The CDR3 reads CASSPQREGRGLYGYTF. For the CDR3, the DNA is TGTGCCAGCAGCCCCCAAAGAGAAGGCAGGGGTCTTTATGGCTACACCTTC.

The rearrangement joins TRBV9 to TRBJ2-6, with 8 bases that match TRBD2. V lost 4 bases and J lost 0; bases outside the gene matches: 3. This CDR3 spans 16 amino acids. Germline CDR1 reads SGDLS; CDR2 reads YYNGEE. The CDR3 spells CASSPRGASGANVLTF. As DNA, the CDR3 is TGTGCCAGCAGCCCGCGGGGGGCCTCTGGGGCCAACGTCCTGACTTTC.

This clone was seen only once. CDR3 residues: CASSYRYEKSGANVLTF. CDR3 bases: TGCGCCAGCAGCTACCGGTATGAGAAATCTGGGGCCAACGTCCTGACTTTC. The chain has TRBV5-1 and TRBJ2-6; D unresolved. V lost 3 bases and J 1 base, leaving 14 bases between the germline ends. CDR3 length equals 17 residues. Germline V gene sequence: CDR1 SGHRS, CDR2 YFSETQ.

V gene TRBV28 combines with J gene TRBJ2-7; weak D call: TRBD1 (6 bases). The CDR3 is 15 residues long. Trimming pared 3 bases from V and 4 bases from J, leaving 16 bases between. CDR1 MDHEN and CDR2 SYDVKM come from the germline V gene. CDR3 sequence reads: CASSFIHTGKYEQYF. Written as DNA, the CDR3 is TGTGCCAGCAGTTTTATCCACACAGGGAAATACGAGCAGTACTTC.

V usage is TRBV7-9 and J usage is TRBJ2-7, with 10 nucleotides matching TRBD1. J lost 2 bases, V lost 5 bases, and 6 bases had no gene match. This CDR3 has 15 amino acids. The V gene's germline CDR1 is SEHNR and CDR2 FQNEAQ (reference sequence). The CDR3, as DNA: TGTGCCAGCAGCCCCGGGACAGGGGTAACCTACGAGCAGTACTTC. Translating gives CASSPGTGVTYEQYF.

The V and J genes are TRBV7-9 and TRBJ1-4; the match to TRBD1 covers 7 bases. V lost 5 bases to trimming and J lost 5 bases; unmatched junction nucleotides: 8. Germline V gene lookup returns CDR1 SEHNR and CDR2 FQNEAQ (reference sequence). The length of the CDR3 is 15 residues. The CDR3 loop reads CASSPPGQSNEKLFF. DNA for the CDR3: TGTGCCAGCAGCCCTCCGGGACAGAGCAATGAAAAACTGTTTTTT.

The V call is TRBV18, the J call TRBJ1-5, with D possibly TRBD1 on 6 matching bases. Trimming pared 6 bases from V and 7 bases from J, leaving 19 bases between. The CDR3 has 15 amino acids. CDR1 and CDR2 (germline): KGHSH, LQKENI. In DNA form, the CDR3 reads TGTGCCAGCTCCCTAAGTTCAGGGGTGGTCCAGCCCCAGCATTTT. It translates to CASSLSSGVVQPQHF.

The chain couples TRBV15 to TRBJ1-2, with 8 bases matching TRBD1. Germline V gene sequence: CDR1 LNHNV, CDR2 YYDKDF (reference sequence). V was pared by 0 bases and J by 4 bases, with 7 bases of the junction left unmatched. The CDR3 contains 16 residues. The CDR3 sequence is CATSRDRGTGVYGYTF. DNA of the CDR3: TGTGCCACCAGCAGAGATCGAGGGACAGGAGTCTATGGCTACACCTTC.

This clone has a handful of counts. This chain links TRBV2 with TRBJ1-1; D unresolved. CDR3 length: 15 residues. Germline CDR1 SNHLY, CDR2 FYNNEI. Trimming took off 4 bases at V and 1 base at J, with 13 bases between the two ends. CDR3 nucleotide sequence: TGTGCCAGCAGTGGCCTCCGGTTGCCGAACACTGAAGCTTTCTTT. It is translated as CASSGLRLPNTEAFF.

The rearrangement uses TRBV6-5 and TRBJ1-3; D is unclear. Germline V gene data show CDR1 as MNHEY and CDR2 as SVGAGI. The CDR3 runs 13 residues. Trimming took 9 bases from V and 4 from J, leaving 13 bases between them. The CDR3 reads CASQEGLGNTIYF. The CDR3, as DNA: TGTGCCAGTCAGGAGGGATTGGGAAACACCATATATTTT.

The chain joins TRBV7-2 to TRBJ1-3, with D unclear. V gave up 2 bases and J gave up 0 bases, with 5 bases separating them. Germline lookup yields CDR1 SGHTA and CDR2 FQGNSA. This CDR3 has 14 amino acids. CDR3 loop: CASSLTSSGNTIYF. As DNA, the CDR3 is TGTGCCAGCAGCTTAACCAGCTCTGGAAACACCATATATTTT.

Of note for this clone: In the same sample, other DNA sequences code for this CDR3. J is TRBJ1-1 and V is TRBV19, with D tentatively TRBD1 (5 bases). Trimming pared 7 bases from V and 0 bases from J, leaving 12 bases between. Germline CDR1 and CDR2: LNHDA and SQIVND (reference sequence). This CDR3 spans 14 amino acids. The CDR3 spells CASTWGRMNTEAFF. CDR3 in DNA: TGTGCCAGTACCTGGGGGAGGATGAACACTGAAGCTTTCTTT.

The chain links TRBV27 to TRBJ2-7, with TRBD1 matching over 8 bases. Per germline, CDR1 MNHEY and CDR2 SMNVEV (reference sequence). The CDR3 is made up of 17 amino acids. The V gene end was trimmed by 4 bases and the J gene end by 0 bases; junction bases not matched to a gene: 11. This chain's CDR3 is CASSSPGQGRGSYEQYF. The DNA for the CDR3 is TGTGCCAGCAGTTCCCCTGGACAGGGAAGGGGCTCCTACGAGCAGTACTTC.

CDR3: CASSPQGGNQPQHF. The CDR3 DNA follows: TGTGCCAGCTCACCACAGGGAGGCAATCAGCCCCAGCATTTT. The V and J genes are TRBV18 and TRBJ1-5; D call uncertain. Trimming stripped 1 base from V and 2 bases from J, with 6 bases between. Germline values: CDR1 KGHSH, CDR2 LQKENI. CDR3 length: 14 amino acids.

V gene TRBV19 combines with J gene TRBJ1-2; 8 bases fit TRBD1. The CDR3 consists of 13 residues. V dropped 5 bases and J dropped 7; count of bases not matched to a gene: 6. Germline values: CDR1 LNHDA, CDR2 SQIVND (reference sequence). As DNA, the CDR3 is TGTGCCAGTAGTCCGGGACAGGTTCGTGGCTACACCTTC. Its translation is CASSPGQVRGYTF.

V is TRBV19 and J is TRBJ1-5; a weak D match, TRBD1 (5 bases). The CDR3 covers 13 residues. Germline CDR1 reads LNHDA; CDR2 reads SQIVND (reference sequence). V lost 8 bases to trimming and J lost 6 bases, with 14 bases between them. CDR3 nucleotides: TGTGCCAGTGACCAGGGTGTGGGTCAGCCCCAGCATTTT. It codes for CASDQGVGQPQHF.

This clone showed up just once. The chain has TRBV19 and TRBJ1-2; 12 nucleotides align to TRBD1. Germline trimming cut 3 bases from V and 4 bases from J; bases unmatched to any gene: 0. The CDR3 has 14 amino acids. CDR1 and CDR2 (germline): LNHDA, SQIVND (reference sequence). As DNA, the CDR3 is TGTGCCAGTAGTATGGGACAGGGGGCCTATGGCTACACCTTC. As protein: CASSMGQGAYGYTF.

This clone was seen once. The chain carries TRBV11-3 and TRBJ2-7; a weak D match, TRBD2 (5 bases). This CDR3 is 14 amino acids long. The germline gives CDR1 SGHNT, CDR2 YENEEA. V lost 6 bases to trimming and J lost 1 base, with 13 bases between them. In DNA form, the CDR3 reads TGTGCCAGCAGTCGGACTGCCGAATCCTACGAGCAGTACTTC. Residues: CASSRTAESYEQYF.

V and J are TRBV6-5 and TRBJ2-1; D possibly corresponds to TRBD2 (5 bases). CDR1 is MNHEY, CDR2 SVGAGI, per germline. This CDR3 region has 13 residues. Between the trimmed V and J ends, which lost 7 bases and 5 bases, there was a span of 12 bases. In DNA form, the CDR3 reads TGTGCCAGCACCCCCCGGGAAAACAATGAGCAGTTCTTC. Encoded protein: CASTPRENNEQFF.